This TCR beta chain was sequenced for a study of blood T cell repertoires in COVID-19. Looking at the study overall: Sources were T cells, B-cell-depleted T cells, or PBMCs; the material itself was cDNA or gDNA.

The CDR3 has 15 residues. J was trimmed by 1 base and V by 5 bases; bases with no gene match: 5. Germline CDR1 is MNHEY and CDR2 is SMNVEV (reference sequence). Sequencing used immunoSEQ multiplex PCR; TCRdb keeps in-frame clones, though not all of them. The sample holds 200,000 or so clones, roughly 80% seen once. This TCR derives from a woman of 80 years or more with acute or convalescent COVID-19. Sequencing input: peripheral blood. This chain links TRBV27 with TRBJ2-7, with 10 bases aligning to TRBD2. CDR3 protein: CASSRTSGTSYEQYF. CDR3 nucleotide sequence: TGTGCCAGCAGTCGGACTAGCGGAACTTCCTACGAGCAGTACTTC.